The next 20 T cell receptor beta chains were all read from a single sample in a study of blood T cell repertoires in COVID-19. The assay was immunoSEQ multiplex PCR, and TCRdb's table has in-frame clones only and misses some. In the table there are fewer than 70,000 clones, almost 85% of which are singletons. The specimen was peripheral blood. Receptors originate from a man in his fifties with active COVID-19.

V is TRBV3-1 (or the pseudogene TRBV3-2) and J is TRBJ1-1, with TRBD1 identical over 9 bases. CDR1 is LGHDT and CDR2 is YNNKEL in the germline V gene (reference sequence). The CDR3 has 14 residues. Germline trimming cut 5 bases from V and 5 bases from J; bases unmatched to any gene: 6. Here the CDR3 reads CASSTGGGGTEAFF. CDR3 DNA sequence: TGTGCCAGCAGCACAGGGGGCGGAGGAACTGAAGCTTTCTTT.

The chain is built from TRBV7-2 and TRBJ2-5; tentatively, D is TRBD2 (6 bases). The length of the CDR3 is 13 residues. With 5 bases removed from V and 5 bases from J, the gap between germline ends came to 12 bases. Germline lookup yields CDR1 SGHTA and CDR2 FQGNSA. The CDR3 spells CASSPTAGETQYF. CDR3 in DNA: TGTGCCAGCAGCCCAACGGCGGGGGAGACCCAGTACTTC.

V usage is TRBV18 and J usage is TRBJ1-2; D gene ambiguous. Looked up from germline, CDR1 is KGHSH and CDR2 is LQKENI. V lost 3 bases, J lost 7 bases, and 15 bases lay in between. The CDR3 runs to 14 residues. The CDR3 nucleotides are TGTGCCAGCTCACCGGATTTTATCTCGGGTGGCTACACCTTC. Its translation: CASSPDFISGGYTF.

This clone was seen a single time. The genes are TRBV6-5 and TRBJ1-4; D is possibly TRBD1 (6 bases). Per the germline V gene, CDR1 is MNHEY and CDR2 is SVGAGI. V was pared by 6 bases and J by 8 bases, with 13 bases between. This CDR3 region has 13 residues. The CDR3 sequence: CASSGTFGEKLFF. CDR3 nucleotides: TGTGCCAGCAGCGGGACATTTGGCGAAAAACTGTTTTTT.

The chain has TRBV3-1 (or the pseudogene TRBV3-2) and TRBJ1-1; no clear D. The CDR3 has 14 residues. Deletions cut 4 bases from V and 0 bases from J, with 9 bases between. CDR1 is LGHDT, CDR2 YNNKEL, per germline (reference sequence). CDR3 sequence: CASSPQWMNTEAFF. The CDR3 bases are TGTGCCAGCAGCCCACAGTGGATGAACACTGAAGCTTTCTTT.

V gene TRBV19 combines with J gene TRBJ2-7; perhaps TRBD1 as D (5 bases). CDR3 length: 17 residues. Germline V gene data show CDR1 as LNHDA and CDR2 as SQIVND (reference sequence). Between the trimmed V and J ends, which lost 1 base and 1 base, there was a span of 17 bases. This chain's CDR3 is CASSIVRPGSGSYEQYF. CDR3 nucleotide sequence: TGTGCCAGTAGTATAGTACGCCCAGGGTCGGGTTCCTACGAGCAGTACTTC.

The DNA of the CDR3 is TGCAGCGTCCTTAAACGTCCGGTCCCTGAAGCTTTCTTT. Its protein is CSVLKRPVPEAFF. This chain links TRBV29-1 with TRBJ1-1; unclear D gene. The CDR3 is 13 residues long. V lost 6 bases and J 6 bases, leaving 17 bases between the germline ends. Germline assignment: CDR1 SQVTM and CDR2 ANQGSEA.

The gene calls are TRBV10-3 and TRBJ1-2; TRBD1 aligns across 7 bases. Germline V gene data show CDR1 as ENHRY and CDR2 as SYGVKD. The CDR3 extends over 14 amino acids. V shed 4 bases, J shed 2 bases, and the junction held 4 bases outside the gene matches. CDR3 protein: CAISVARGNYGYTF. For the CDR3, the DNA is TGTGCCATCAGTGTAGCCAGGGGGAACTATGGCTACACCTTC.

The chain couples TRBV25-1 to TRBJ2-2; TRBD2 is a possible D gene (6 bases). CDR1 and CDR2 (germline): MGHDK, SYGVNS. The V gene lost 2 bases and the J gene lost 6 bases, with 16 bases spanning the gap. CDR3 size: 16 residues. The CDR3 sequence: CASSEGGNRIPGELFF. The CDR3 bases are TGTGCCAGCAGTGAAGGGGGGAACAGGATTCCCGGGGAGCTGTTTTTT.

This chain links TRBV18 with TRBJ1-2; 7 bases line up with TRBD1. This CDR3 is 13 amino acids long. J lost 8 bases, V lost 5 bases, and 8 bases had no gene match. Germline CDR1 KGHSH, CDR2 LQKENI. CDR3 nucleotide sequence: TGTGCCAGCTCAGGAACAGGGGACGGCGGCTACACCTTC. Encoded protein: CASSGTGDGGYTF.

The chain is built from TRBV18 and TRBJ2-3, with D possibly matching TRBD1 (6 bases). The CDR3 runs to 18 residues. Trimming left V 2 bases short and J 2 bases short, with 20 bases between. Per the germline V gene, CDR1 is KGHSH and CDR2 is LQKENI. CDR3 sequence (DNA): TGTGCCAGCTCACCATCCCTTAGCTTTGGGGGCGCCACAGATACGCAGTATTTT. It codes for CASSPSLSFGGATDTQYF.

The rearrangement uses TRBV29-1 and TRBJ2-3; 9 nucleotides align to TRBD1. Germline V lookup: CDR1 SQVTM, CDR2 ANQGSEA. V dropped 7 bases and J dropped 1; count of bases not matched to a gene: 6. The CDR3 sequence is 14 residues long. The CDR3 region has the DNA TGCAGCGCCGCACAGGGGGCTGGCACAGATACGCAGTATTTT. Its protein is CSAAQGAGTDTQYF.

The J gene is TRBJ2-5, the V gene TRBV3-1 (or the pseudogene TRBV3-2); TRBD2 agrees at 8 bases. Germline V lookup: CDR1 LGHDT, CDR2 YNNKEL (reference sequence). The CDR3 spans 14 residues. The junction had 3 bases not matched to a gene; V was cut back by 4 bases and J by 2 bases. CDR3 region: CASSRLAGQETQYF. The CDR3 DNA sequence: TGTGCCAGCAGCCGCTTAGCGGGACAAGAGACCCAGTACTTC.

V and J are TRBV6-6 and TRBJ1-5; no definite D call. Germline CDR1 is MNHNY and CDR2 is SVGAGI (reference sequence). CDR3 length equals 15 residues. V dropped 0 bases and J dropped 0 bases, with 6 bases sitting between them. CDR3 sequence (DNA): TGTGCCAGCAGTTACTCGACATATAGCAATCAGCCCCAGCATTTT. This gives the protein CASSYSTYSNQPQHF.

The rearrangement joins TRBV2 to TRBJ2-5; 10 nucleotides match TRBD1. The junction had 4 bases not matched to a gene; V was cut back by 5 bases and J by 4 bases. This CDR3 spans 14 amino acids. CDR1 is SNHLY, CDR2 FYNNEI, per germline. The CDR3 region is CASSYRDRGETQYF. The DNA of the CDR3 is TGTGCCAGCAGTTACCGGGACAGGGGAGAGACCCAGTACTTC.

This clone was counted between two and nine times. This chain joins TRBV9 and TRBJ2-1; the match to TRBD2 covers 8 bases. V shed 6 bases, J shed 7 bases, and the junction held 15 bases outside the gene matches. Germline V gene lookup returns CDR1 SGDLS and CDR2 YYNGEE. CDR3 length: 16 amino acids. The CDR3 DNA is TGTGCCAGCAAAGGAGGGGGGACTAGGGCGGAGAATGAGCAGTTCTTC. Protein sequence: CASKGGGTRAENEQFF.

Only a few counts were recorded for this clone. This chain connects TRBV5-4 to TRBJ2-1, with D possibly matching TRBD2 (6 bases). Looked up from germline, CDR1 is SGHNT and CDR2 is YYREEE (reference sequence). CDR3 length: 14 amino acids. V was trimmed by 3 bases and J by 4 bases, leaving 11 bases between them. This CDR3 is CASSSRGMYNEQFF. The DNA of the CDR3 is TGTGCCAGCAGCTCCCGGGGGATGTACAATGAGCAGTTCTTC. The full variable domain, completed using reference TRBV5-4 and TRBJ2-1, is ETGVTQSPTHLIKTRGQQVTLRCSSQSGHNTVSWYQQALGQGPQFIFQYYREEENGRGNFPPRFSGLQFPNYSSELNVNALELDDSALYLCASSSRGMYNEQFFGPGTRLTVL.

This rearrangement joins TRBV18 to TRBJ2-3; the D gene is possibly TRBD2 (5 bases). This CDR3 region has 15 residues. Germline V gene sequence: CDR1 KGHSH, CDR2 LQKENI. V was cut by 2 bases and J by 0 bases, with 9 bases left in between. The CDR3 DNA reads TGTGCCAGCTCACCAGTTGGCGGGAGCACAGATACGCAGTATTTT. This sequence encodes CASSPVGGSTDTQYF.

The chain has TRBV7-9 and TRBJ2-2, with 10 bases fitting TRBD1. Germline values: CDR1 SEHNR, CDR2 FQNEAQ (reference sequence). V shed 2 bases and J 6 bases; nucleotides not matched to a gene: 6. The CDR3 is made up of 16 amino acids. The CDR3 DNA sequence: TGTGCCAGCAGCTTATCACCTGGACAGGGGGCCGGGGAGCTGTTTTTT. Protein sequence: CASSLSPGQGAGELFF.

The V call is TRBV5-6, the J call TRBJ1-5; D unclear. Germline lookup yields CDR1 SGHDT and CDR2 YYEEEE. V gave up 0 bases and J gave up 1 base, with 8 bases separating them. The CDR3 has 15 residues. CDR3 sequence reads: CASSLALASNQPQHF. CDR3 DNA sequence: TGTGCCAGCAGCTTGGCCCTGGCAAGCAATCAGCCCCAGCATTTT.